The 10 T cell receptor beta chains below come from one sample, sequenced in a study of CD8+ T cells in alopecia areata. Reverse transcribed after extraction, RNA yielded cDNA as the sequencing template. Assay: immunoSEQ multiplex PCR; the TCRdb copy retains only in-frame clones and omits some. The data hold 150,000 to 200,000 clones, with 45% to 60% observed a single time. Sequenced sample: CD4+ T cells sorted from blood. Receptors originate from a human donor in good health.

This clone was detected only a few times. The rearrangement uses TRBV10-3 and TRBJ2-5; perhaps D is TRBD1 or TRBD2 (5 bases each). CDR1 is ENHRY and CDR2 is SYGVKD in the germline V gene. Between the trimmed V and J ends, which lost 9 bases and 5 bases, there was a span of 19 bases. CDR3 size: 14 residues. CDR3 loop: CAILSGLEGETQYF. In DNA form, the CDR3 reads TGTGCCATACTTTCGGGGCTTGAAGGGGAGACCCAGTACTTC.

The chain couples TRBV2 to TRBJ1-2; D is unresolved. Germline CDR1 is SNHLY and CDR2 is FYNNEI. The CDR3 totals 9 residues. Trimming took 8 bases from V and 7 from J, leaving 5 bases between them. CDR3 coding DNA: TGTGCCAGCTTAGGTGGCTACACCTTC. This codes for CASLGGYTF. Full variable domain (outside the CDR3, taken from reference TRBV2 and TRBJ1-2): EPEVTQTPSHQVTQMGQEVILRCVPISNHLYFYWYRQILGQKVEFLVSFYNNEISEKSEIFDDQFSVERPDGSNFTLKIRSTKLEDSAMYFCASLGGYTFGSGTRLTVV.

The chain combines TRBV6-6 with TRBJ1-5; D is unclear. The CDR3 loop spans 15 amino acids. From germline, CDR1 is MNHNY and CDR2 SVGAGI (reference sequence). V dropped 2 bases and J dropped 0 bases, with 8 bases sitting between them. The CDR3 nucleotides read TGTGCCAGCAGTTACAACGCCGATAGCAATCAGCCCCAGCATTTT. Translation gives CASSYNADSNQPQHF.

The rearrangement links TRBV6-6 to TRBJ2-3; D unresolved. With 5 bases removed from V and 3 bases from J, the gap between germline ends came to 3 bases. Looked up from germline, CDR1 is MNHNY and CDR2 is SVGAGI (reference sequence). This CDR3 has 11 amino acids. The CDR3 sequence: CASSMTDTQYF. DNA of the CDR3: TGTGCCAGCAGTATGACAGATACGCAGTATTTT.

This chain links TRBV28 with TRBJ1-5; TRBD1 matches at 9 bases. The CDR3 is made up of 17 amino acids. V lost 2 bases to trimming and J lost 7 bases; unmatched junction nucleotides: 12. The germline CDR1 and CDR2 sequences are MDHEN and SYDVKM. This CDR3 is CASSLPKLQGARQPQHF. The CDR3 nucleotides read TGTGCCAGCAGTTTACCGAAGCTACAGGGGGCACGGCAGCCCCAGCATTTT.

This clone showed up many times. The V gene is TRBV7-2, the J gene TRBJ2-2; 7 bases map to TRBD2. The CDR3 extends over 15 amino acids. Germline loops: CDR1 SGHTA, CDR2 FQGNSA. V lost 4 bases to trimming and J lost 3 bases; unmatched junction nucleotides: 5. The DNA for the CDR3 is TGTGCCAGCAGCTCACTAGCGCAGTACACCGGGGAGCTGTTTTTT. It translates to CASSSLAQYTGELFF.

The gene calls are TRBV2 and TRBJ2-3; 7 bases fit TRBD1. The CDR3 is made up of 15 amino acids. Germline V gene sequence: CDR1 SNHLY, CDR2 FYNNEI. V lost 6 bases, J lost 2 bases, and 8 bases stayed unmatched. This chain's CDR3 is CASRKQGILTDTQYF. The DNA of the CDR3 is TGTGCCAGCAGGAAACAGGGGATCCTCACAGATACGCAGTATTTT.

The chain links TRBV11-2 to TRBJ2-1; weak D call: TRBD2 (5 bases). The germline V gene has CDR1 SGHAT and CDR2 FQNNGV. Trimming took off 5 bases at V and 10 bases at J, with 21 bases between the two ends. This CDR3 has 15 amino acids. The CDR3 protein is CASSPGISEGREQFF. CDR3 DNA: TGTGCCAGCAGCCCCGGGATTAGCGAGGGCAGGGAGCAGTTCTTC. Full variable domain (rest looked up from reference TRBV11-2 and TRBJ2-1): EAGVAQSPRYKIIEKRQSVAFWCNPISGHATLYWYQQILGQGPKLLIQFQNNGVVDDSQLPKDRFSAERLKGVDSTLKIQPAKLEDSAVYLCASSPGISEGREQFFGPGTRLTVL.

This chain links TRBV29-1 with TRBJ2-5; possible D gene TRBD2, 6 bases. The ends were cut back, 4 bases at V and 2 bases at J, with 8 bases in the middle. CDR1 and CDR2 from the germline V gene are SQVTM and ANQGSEA. The CDR3 runs to 12 residues. DNA for the CDR3: TGCAGCGTTGCTGCGGGACAAGAGACCCAGTACTTC. Amino acids: CSVAAGQETQYF.

This rearrangement joins TRBV7-9 to TRBJ1-2; a possible D gene is TRBD1 (6 bases). This CDR3 has 16 amino acids. CDR1 is SEHNR, CDR2 FQNEAQ, per germline (reference sequence). The ends were cut back, 1 base at V and 4 bases at J, with 16 bases in the middle. The CDR3 is CASSLDPTGPSYGYTF. For the CDR3, the DNA is TGTGCCAGCAGCTTAGATCCCACAGGGCCGAGCTATGGCTACACCTTC. The full variable domain, completed using reference TRBV7-9 and TRBJ1-2, is DTGVSQNPRHKITKRGQNVTFRCDPISEHNRLYWYRQTLGQGPEFLTYFQNEAQLEKSRLLSDRFSAERPKGSFSTLEIQRTEQGDSAMYLCASSLDPTGPSYGYTFGSGTRLTVV.